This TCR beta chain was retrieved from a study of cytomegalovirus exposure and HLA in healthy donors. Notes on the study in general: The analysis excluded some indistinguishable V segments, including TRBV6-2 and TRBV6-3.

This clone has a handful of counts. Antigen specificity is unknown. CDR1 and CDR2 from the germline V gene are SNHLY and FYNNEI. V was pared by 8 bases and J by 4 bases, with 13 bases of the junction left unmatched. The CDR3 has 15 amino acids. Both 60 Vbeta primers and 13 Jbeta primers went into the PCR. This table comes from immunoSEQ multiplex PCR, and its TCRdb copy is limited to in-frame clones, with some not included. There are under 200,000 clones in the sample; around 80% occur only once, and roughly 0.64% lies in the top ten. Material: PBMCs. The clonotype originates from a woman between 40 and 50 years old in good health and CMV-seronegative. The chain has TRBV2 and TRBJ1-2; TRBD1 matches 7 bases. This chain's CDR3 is CASRTSGQKFYGYTF. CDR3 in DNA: TGTGCCAGCCGTACGTCGGGACAGAAGTTCTATGGCTACACCTTC. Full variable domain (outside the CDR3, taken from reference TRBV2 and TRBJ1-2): EPEVTQTPSHQVTQMGQEVILRCVPISNHLYFYWYRQILGQKVEFLVSFYNNEISEKSEIFDDQFSVERPDGSNFTLKIRSTKLEDSAMYFCASRTSGQKFYGYTFGSGTRLTVV.